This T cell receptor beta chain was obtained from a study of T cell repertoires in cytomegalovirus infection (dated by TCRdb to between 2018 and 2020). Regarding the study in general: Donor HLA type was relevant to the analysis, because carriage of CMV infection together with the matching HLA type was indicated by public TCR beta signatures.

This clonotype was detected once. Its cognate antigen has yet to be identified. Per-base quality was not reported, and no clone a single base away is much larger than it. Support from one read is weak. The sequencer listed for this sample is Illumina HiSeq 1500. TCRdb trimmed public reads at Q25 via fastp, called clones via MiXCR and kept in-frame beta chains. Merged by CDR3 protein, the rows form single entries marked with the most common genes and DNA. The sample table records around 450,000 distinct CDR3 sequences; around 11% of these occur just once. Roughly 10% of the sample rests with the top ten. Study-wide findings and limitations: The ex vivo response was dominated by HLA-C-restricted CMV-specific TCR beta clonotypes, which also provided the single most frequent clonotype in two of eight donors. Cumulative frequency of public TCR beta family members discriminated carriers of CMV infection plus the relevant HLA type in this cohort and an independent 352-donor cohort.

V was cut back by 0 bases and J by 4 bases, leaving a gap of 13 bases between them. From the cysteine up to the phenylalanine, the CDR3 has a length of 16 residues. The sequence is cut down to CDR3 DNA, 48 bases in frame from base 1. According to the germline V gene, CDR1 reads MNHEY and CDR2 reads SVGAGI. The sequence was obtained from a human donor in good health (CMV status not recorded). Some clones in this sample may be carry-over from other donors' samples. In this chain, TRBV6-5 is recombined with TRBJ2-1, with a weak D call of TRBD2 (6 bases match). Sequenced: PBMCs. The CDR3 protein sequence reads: CASSYSEGRGYNEQFF. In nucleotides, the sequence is TGTGCCAGCAGTTACTCGGAGGGCCGCGGATACAATGAGCAGTTCTTC.